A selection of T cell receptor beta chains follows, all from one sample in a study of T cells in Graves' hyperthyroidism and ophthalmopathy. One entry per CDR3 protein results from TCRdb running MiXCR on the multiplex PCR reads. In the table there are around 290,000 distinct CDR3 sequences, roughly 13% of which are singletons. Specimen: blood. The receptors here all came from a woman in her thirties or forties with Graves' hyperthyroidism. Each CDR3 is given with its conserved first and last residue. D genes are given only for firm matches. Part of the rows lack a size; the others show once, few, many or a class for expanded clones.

CDR3 protein: CASSPRDRQNYGYTF; CDR3 DNA: TGTGCCAGCAGCCCCCGGGACAGGCAAAACTATGGCTACACCTTC; V gene: TRBV3-1; clone size: many; J gene: TRBJ1-2; D gene: TRBD1
CDR3 protein: CASSVALSNQPQHF; CDR3 DNA: TGTGCCAGCTCGGTAGCCCTCAGCAATCAGCCCCAGCATTTT; V gene: TRBV7-2; clone size: few; J gene: TRBJ1-5; D gene: .
CDR3 protein: CASSSPRDRAQHF; CDR3 DNA: TGTGCCAGCAGTTCCCCTCGGGATCGGGCCCAGCATTTT; V gene: TRBV27; clone size: many; J gene: TRBJ1-5; D gene: .
CDR3 protein: CAIASSGTREYYGYTF; CDR3 DNA: TGTGCCATCGCCAGTTCCGGGACCCGGGAATACTATGGCTACACCTTC; V gene: TRBV10-3; clone size: .; J gene: TRBJ1-2; D gene: .
CDR3 protein: CASSLEGGTEAFF; CDR3 DNA: TGTGCCAGCAGCTTAGAGGGGGGCACTGAAGCTTTCTTT; V gene: TRBV7-9; clone size: many; J gene: TRBJ1-1; D gene: .
CDR3 protein: CASSLGLTAYNEQFF; CDR3 DNA: TGTGCCAGCAGTTTGGGCTTGACGGCCTACAATGAGCAGTTCTTC; V gene: TRBV12-3/TRBV12-4; clone size: few; J gene: TRBJ2-1; D gene: .
CDR3 protein: CASSSVGGPTDTQYF; CDR3 DNA: TGTGCCAGCAGTTCCGTAGGAGGACCCACAGATACGCAGTATTTT; V gene: TRBV4-2; clone size: .; J gene: TRBJ2-3; D gene: .
CDR3 protein: CASSLLGGLLSEQYF; CDR3 DNA: TGTGCCAGCAGCCTCCTCGGCGGTCTCCTGAGCGAGCAGTACTTC; V gene: TRBV3-1; clone size: .; J gene: TRBJ2-7; D gene: .
CDR3 protein: CASSYGQAPILNYEQYF; CDR3 DNA: TGTGCCAGCAGTTACGGACAGGCCCCAATATTGAACTACGAGCAGTACTTC; V gene: TRBV2; clone size: many; J gene: TRBJ2-7; D gene: TRBD1
CDR3 protein: CASSLLASANEKLFF; CDR3 DNA: TGCGCCAGCAGCTTGTTGGCAAGCGCTAATGAAAAACTGTTTTTT; V gene: TRBV5-1; clone size: .; J gene: TRBJ1-4; D gene: .
CDR3 protein: CASTHSHEQYF; CDR3 DNA: TGTGCCAGCACCCATTCCCATGAGCAGTACTTC; V gene: TRBV6-1; clone size: few; J gene: TRBJ2-7; D gene: .
CDR3 protein: CSARASGSREQYF; CDR3 DNA: TGCAGTGCTAGGGCCAGCGGGAGTCGCGAGCAGTACTTC; V gene: TRBV20-1; clone size: many; J gene: TRBJ2-7; D gene: TRBD2
CDR3 protein: CASWNGPINNEQFF; CDR3 DNA: TGTGCCAGCTGGAACGGTCCTATCAACAATGAGCAGTTCTTC; V gene: TRBV28; clone size: .; J gene: TRBJ2-1; D gene: .
CDR3 protein: CASSYSGQNYGYTF; CDR3 DNA: TGTGCCAGCAGTTACTCGGGACAAAACTATGGCTACACCTTC; V gene: TRBV6-5; clone size: many; J gene: TRBJ1-2; D gene: .
CDR3 protein: CASSSWAGGAGSSYEQYF; CDR3 DNA: TGTGCCAGCAGTTCCTGGGCAGGGGGCGCGGGAAGCTCCTACGAGCAGTACTTC; V gene: TRBV6-5; clone size: .; J gene: TRBJ2-7; D gene: TRBD1
CDR3 protein: CASFSGGRGLNYGYTF; CDR3 DNA: TGTGCCAGCTTCAGTGGAGGCAGGGGGCTTAACTATGGCTACACCTTC; V gene: TRBV6-2/TRBV6-3; clone size: .; J gene: TRBJ1-2; D gene: TRBD1
CDR3 protein: CASSFTQTQYF; CDR3 DNA: TGTGCCAGCAGCTTCACTCAGACCCAGTACTTC; V gene: TRBV7-9; clone size: many; J gene: TRBJ2-5; D gene: .
CDR3 protein: CSADVGGSAYNEQFF; CDR3 DNA: TGCAGTGCTGACGTGGGCGGGAGTGCATACAATGAGCAGTTCTTC; V gene: TRBV20-1; clone size: .; J gene: TRBJ2-1; D gene: TRBD2
CDR3 protein: CASSYVGVNTEAFF; CDR3 DNA: TGTGCCAGCAGTTACGTCGGGGTGAACACTGAAGCTTTCTTT; V gene: TRBV6-2/TRBV6-3; clone size: few; J gene: TRBJ1-1; D gene: .
CDR3 protein: CSVSSTSDSRDEQFF; CDR3 DNA: TGCAGCGTTTCCTCGACTAGCGATTCTAGGGATGAGCAGTTCTTC; V gene: TRBV29-1; clone size: many; J gene: TRBJ2-1; D gene: TRBD2
CDR3 protein: CASSLQPGTSGEQFF; CDR3 DNA: TGCGCCAGCAGCTTGCAACCCGGGACTAGCGGCGAGCAGTTCTTC; V gene: TRBV5-1; clone size: many; J gene: TRBJ2-1; D gene: TRBD2
CDR3 protein: CASSLASGSSATGELFF; CDR3 DNA: TGTGCCAGCAGCTTAGCCTCAGGGTCTAGCGCCACCGGGGAGCTGTTTTTT; V gene: TRBV7-8; clone size: .; J gene: TRBJ2-2; D gene: .
CDR3 protein: CASRGLAGGGHEQYF; CDR3 DNA: TGTGCCAGCAGGGGTTTAGCGGGAGGTGGCCACGAGCAGTACTTC; V gene: TRBV28; clone size: many; J gene: TRBJ2-7; D gene: TRBD2